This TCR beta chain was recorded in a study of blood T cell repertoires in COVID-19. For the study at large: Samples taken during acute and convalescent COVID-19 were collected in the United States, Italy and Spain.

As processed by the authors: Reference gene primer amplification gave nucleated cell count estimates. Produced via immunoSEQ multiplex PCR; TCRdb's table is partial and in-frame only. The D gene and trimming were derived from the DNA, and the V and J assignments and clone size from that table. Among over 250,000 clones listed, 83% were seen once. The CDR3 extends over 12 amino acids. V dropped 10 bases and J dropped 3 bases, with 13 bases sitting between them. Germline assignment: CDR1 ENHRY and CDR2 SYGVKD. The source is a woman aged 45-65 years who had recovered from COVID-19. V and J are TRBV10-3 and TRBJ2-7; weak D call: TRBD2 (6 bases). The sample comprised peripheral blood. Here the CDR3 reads CASRDSGYEQYF. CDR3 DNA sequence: TGTGCCAGTCGGGACTCCGGCTACGAGCAGTACTTC.